The 16 T cell receptor beta chains reported below all come from one sample, sequenced in a study of cytomegalovirus exposure and HLA in healthy donors. Vbeta (60) and Jbeta (13) primers were used in the PCR. The method was immunoSEQ multiplex PCR; TCRdb's version includes in-frame clones alone and lacks a portion of them. The repertoire holds approximately 210,000 clones, with 70% to 80% as singletons. Sequenced input: PBMCs. The receptor set was obtained from a woman aged 25 to 39 in good health and CMV-seropositive.

The V and J genes are TRBV30 and TRBJ2-3; no clear D. Trimming took off 4 bases at V and 2 bases at J, with 7 bases between the two ends. Germline lookup yields CDR1 GTSNPN and CDR2 SVGIG (reference sequence). The CDR3 is 12 residues long. The CDR3 DNA sequence: TGTGCCTGGAAACAGTACACAGATACGCAGTATTTT. Translated, it gives CAWKQYTDTQYF.

This chain connects TRBV28 to TRBJ1-2; no reliable D call. The V and J ends lost 4 bases and 5 bases respectively, with 8 bases between them. The CDR3 extends over 12 amino acids. Germline V gene sequence: CDR1 MDHEN, CDR2 SYDVKM. CDR3 amino acids: CASSWRGYGYTF. The CDR3 coding sequence is TGTGCCAGCAGTTGGCGCGGATATGGCTACACCTTC.

The genes are TRBV11-3 and TRBJ2-2; the D is unclear. CDR3 length: 15 amino acids. V was clipped by 3 bases and J by 0 bases, with 8 bases between them. The germline V gene encodes CDR1 SGHNT and CDR2 YENEEA. The CDR3: CASSLGSANTGELFF. The CDR3 DNA is TGTGCCAGCAGCTTGGGCTCTGCGAACACCGGGGAGCTGTTTTTT.

CDR3: CASTLITGDTQYF. CDR3 nucleotides: TGCGCCAGCACCCTAATAACAGGAGATACGCAGTATTTT. The V gene is TRBV5-1, the J gene TRBJ2-3, with a tentative D call TRBD1 (5 bases). This CDR3 is built from 13 residues. The V and J ends lost 6 bases and 5 bases respectively, with 13 bases between them. Per the germline V gene, CDR1 is SGHRS and CDR2 is YFSETQ.

This clone was observed a few times. J is TRBJ1-1 and V is TRBV6-5, with a weak D call TRBD1 (6 bases). Germline V gives CDR1 MNHEY, CDR2 SVGAGI. V was cut by 6 bases and J by 6 bases, with 17 bases left in between. The CDR3 has 14 amino acids. The CDR3 DNA is TGTGCCAGCAGGCCCGATACAGGGTTAGCTGAAGCTTTCTTT. Residues: CASRPDTGLAEAFF.

Of note for this clone: This CDR3 is also generated by other DNA sequences in the sample. The chain is built from TRBV4-3 and TRBJ2-5; D unresolved. The CDR3 length is 13 residues. Trimming removed 2 bases from V and 2 bases from J, with 6 bases in between. Looked up from germline, CDR1 is LGHNA and CDR2 is YSLEER. CDR3 sequence: CASSQSRQETQYF. CDR3 in DNA: TGCGCCAGCAGCCAATCCCGTCAAGAGACCCAGTACTTC.

The gene calls are TRBV19 and TRBJ2-5; no clear D gene. Germline V gives CDR1 LNHDA, CDR2 SQIVND (reference sequence). The CDR3 sequence is 13 residues long. V lost 1 base, J lost 4 bases, and 7 bases lay in between. CDR3 bases: TGTGCCAGTAGTATAGCAGGCTTAGAGACCCAGTACTTC. Translating gives CASSIAGLETQYF. The full variable domain, rest sourced from reference TRBV19 and TRBJ2-5, is DGGITQSPKYLFRKEGQNVTLSCEQNLNHDAMYWYRQDPGQGLRLIYYSQIVNDFQKGDIAEGYSVSREKKESFPLTVTSAQKNPTAFYLCASSIAGLETQYFGPGTRLLVL.

This clone appeared a few times. This sequence joins TRBV11-2 and TRBJ2-2; D possibly corresponds to TRBD1 (6 bases). CDR1 and CDR2 from the germline V gene are SGHAT and FQNNGV. V was cut by 5 bases and J by 5 bases, with 9 bases left in between. The CDR3 runs 13 residues. As DNA, the CDR3 is TGTGCCAGCAGCAGCACAGGGACCGGGGAGCTGTTTTTT. As protein: CASSSTGTGELFF.

The V and J genes are TRBV7-9 and TRBJ2-2; no clear D. CDR1 and CDR2 (germline): SEHNR, FQNEAQ (reference sequence). V lost 3 bases and J 3 bases, leaving 2 bases between the germline ends. The CDR3 loop spans 12 amino acids. In DNA form, the CDR3 reads TGTGCCAGCAGCTTCTACACCGGGGAGCTGTTTTTT. Amino acid sequence: CASSFYTGELFF.

The rearrangement joins TRBV2 to TRBJ2-2; D is uncertain. The CDR3 spans 12 residues. Trimming left V 8 bases short and J 4 bases short, with 8 bases between. Per the germline V gene, CDR1 is SNHLY and CDR2 is FYNNEI. DNA for the CDR3: TGTGCCAGCGTCGAGGTCACCGGGGAGCTGTTTTTT. Translating it yields CASVEVTGELFF.

V and J are TRBV28 and TRBJ1-1; no clear D. V was clipped by 5 bases and J by 0 bases, with 13 bases between them. Germline CDR1 is MDHEN and CDR2 is SYDVKM. The CDR3 covers 15 residues. The DNA for the CDR3 is TGTGCCAGCAGTCCTGCTGTTGAGCTGAACACTGAAGCTTTCTTT. It yields the protein CASSPAVELNTEAFF.

CDR3 nucleotides: TGTGCCAGCAGCGTAGCCAGCGGGAGCCTCTACGAGCAGTACTTC. This encodes CASSVASGSLYEQYF. The genes are TRBV9 and TRBJ2-7, with TRBD2 matching 8 bases. The trim removed 0 bases at V and 3 bases at J, leaving 5 bases unmatched. CDR1 is SGDLS, CDR2 YYNGEE, per germline. This CDR3 has 15 amino acids.

The chain is built from TRBV15 and TRBJ2-7; D possibly corresponds to TRBD2 (6 bases). The CDR3 length is 17 residues. Looked up from germline, CDR1 is LNHNV and CDR2 is YYDKDF (reference sequence). The germline V and J ends were trimmed by 1 base and 3 bases, with 19 bases remaining between them. Here the CDR3 reads CATSRGGRSPRIYEQYF. DNA of the CDR3: TGTGCCACCAGCAGAGGGGGGAGGAGCCCCAGAATCTACGAGCAGTACTTC.

This sequence joins TRBV5-1 and TRBJ2-7, with 7 bases lining up with TRBD2. V was pared by 2 bases and J by 3 bases, with 5 bases of the junction left unmatched. CDR1 SGHRS and CDR2 YFSETQ come from the germline V gene. The CDR3 is 14 amino acids. CDR3 bases: TGCGCCAGCAGCTTTAGTGCGGGGGACTACGAGCAGTACTTC. Its protein is CASSFSAGDYEQYF.

The chain recombines TRBV18 with TRBJ1-1; no clear D gene. The CDR3 has 15 residues. The germline V gene has CDR1 KGHSH and CDR2 LQKENI. The V end lost 4 bases, the J end lost 1 base, and 13 bases lay between the germline ends. The CDR3 DNA reads as TGTGCCAGCTCACTCATCGGAGGATCGAACACTGAAGCTTTCTTT. Its protein product is CASSLIGGSNTEAFF.

The chain joins TRBV9 to TRBJ1-3; D remains ambiguous. V was cut by 2 bases and J by 0 bases, with 9 bases left in between. From germline, CDR1 is SGDLS and CDR2 YYNGEE. The CDR3 runs to 15 residues. In nucleotides, the CDR3 is TGTGCCAGCAGCGTGAGCTCCCCCTCTGGAAACACCATATATTTT. This encodes CASSVSSPSGNTIYF. The complete variable domain, with remaining parts taken from reference TRBV9 and TRBJ1-3, reads DSGVTQTPKHLITATGQRVTLRCSPRSGDLSVYWYQQSLDQGLQFLIQYYNGEERAKGNILERFSAQQFPDLHSELNLSSLELGDSALYFCASSVSSPSGNTIYFGEGSWLTVV.